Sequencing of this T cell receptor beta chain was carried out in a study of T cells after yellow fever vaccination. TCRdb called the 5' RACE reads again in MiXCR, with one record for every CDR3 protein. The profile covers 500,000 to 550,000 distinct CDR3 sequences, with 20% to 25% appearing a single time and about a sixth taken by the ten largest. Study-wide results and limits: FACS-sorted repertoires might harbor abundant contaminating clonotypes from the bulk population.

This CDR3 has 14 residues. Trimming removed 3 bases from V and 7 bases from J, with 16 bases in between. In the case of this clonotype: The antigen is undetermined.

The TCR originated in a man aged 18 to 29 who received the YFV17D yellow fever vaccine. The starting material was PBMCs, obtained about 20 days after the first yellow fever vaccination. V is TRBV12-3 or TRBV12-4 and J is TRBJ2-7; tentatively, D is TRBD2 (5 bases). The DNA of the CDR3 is TGTGCCAGCAGTTTCGGGTCGGGGTCGAGGGAGCAGTACGTC. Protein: CASSFGSGSREQYV.